Ten or more counts support the clone carrying this T cell receptor beta chain. Its antigen is unknown. This specimen belongs to a study of T cells in Graves' hyperthyroidism and ophthalmopathy. RNA transcripts gave rise to amplified TCR beta CDR3 regions. HTBI primers were employed in a first-round RT-PCR of the TCR CDR3. TCRdb re-called the multiplex PCR reads with MiXCR, one entry per CDR3 protein. This table holds roughly 290,000 distinct CDR3 sequences, 13% found once. Study-level findings and limits: For ophthalmopathy, model prediction preceded onset by a median 6.5 months. The blood repertoire included most of the expanded thyroid clonotypes above 0.001. Ophthalmopathy was separated from stable hyperthyroidism by a 13 V-J model.

From germline, CDR1 is MNHNS and CDR2 SASEGT. V shed 5 bases, J shed 2 bases, and the junction held 3 bases outside the gene matches. The CDR3 runs 14 residues. Patients aged 18 to 65 had newly diagnosed hyperthyroidism of under 2 months' duration. This chain joins TRBV6-1 and TRBJ2-7, with 10 bases lining up with TRBD1. Sequencing was carried out using blood. This clonotype was sampled from a woman in her 30s with Graves' hyperthyroidism that later progressed to Graves' ophthalmopathy. The CDR3 DNA reads as TGTGCCAGCAGTTACGGACAGGGGGCCTACGAGCAGTACTTC. Amino acid sequence: CASSYGQGAYEQYF.